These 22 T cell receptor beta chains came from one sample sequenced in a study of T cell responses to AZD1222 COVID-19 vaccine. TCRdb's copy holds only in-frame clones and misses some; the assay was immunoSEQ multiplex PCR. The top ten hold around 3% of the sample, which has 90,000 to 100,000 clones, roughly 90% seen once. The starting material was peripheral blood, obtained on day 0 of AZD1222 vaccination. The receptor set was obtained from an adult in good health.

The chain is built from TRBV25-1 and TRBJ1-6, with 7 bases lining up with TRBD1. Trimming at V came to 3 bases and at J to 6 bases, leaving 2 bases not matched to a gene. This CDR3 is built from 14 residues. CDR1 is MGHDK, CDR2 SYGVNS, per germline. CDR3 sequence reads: CASSETGTNSPLHF. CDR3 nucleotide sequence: TGTGCCAGCAGTGAGACAGGGACTAATTCACCCCTCCACTTT.

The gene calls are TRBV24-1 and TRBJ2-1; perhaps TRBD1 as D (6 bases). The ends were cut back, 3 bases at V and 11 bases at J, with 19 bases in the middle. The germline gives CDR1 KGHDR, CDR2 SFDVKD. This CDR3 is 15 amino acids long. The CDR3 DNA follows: TGTGCCACCAGTGATCCCGGTGACGATACAGGGAAGCAGTTCTTC. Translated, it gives CATSDPGDDTGKQFF.

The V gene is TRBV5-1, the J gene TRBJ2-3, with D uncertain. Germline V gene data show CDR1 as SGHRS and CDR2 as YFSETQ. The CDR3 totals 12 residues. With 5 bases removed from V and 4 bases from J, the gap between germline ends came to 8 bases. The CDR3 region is CASRIGSDTQYF. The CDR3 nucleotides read TGCGCCAGCAGGATTGGGTCAGATACGCAGTATTTT. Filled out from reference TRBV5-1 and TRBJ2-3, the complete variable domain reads KAGVTQTPRYLIKTRGQQVTLSCSPISGHRSVSWYQQTPGQGLQFLFEYFSETQRNKGNFPGRFSGRQFSNSRSEMNVSTLELGDSALYLCASRIGSDTQYFGPGTRLTVL.

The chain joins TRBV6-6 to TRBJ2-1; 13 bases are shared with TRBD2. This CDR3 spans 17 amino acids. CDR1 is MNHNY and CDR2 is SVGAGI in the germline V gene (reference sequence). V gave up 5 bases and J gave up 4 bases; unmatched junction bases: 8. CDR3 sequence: CASSPRGTSGNYNEQFF. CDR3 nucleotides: TGTGCCAGCAGTCCAAGAGGGACTAGCGGGAATTACAATGAGCAGTTCTTC.

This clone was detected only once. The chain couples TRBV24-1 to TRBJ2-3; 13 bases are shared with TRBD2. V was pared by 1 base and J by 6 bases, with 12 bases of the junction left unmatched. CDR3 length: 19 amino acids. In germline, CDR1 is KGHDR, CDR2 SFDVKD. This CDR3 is CATSDFGLAGALSWDTQYF. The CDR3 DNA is TGTGCCACCAGTGATTTCGGACTAGCGGGAGCCCTTTCCTGGGATACGCAGTATTTT.

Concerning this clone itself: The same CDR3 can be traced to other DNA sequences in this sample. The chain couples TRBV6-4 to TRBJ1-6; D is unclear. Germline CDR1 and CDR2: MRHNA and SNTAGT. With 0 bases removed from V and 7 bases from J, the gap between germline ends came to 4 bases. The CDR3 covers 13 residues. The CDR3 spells CASSDSGNSPLHF. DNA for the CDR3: TGTGCCAGCAGTGACTCGGGGAATTCACCCCTCCACTTT.

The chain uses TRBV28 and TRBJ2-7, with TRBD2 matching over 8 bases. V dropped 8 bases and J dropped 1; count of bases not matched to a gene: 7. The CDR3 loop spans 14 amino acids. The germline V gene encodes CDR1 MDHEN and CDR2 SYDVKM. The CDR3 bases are TGTGCCAGCGAACCGAGCGGGAGTTCCTACGAGCAGTACTTC. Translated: CASEPSGSSYEQYF.

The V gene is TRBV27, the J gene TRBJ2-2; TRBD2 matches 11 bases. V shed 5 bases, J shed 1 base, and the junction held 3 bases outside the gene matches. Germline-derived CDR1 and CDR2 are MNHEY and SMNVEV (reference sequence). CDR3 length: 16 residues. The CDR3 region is CASSRTSGGNTGELFF. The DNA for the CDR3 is TGTGCCAGCAGTCGCACTAGCGGGGGGAACACCGGGGAGCTGTTTTTT.

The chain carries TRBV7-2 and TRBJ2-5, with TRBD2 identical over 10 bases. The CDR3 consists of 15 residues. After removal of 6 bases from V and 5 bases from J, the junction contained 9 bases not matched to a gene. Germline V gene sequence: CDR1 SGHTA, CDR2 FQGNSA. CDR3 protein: CASSSSGTSVETQYF. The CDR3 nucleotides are TGTGCCAGCAGTTCATCCGGGACTAGCGTGGAGACCCAGTACTTC. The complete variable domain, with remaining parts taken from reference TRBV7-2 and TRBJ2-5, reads GAGVSQSPSNKVTEKGKDVELRCDPISGHTALYWYRQSLGQGLEFLIYFQGNSAPDKSGLPSDRFSAERTGGSVSTLTIQRTQQEDSAVYLCASSSSGTSVETQYFGPGTRLLVL.

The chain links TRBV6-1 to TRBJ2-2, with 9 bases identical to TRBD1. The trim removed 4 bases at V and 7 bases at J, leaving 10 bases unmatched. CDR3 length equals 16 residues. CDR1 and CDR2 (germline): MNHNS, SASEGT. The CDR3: CASSARQGGTIGELFF. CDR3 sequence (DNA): TGTGCCAGCAGTGCCCGACAGGGGGGAACAATCGGGGAGCTGTTTTTT.

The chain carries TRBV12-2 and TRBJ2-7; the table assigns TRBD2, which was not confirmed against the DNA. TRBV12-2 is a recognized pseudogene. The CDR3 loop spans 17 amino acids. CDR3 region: CASRFGSGRHSSYEQYF. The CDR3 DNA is TGTGCAAGTCGCTTTGGTAGCGGGAGGCATAGCTCCTACGAGCAGTACTTC.

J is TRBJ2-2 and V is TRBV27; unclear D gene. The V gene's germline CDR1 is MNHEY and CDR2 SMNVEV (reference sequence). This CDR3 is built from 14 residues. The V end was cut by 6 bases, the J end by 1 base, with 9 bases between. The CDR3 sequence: CASRIFRNTGELFF. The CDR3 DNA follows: TGTGCCAGCAGGATTTTTCGGAACACCGGGGAGCTGTTTTTT.

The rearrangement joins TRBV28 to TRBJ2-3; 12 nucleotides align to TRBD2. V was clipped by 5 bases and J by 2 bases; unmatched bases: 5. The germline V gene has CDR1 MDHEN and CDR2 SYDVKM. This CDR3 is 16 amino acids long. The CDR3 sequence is CASSLRTSGITDTQYF. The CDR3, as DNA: TGTGCCAGCAGTCTCCGGACTAGCGGGATCACAGATACGCAGTATTTT.

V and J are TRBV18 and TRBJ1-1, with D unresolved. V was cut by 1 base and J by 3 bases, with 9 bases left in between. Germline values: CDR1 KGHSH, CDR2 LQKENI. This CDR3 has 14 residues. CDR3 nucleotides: TGTGCCAGCTCACCACTTCCGCAGGACACTGAAGCTTTCTTT. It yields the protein CASSPLPQDTEAFF.

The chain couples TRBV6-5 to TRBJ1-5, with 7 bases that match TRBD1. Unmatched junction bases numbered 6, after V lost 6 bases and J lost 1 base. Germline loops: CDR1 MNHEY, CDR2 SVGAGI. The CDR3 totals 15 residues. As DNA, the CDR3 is TGTGCCAGCAGAACAGGGGTTTGGAGCAATCAGCCCCAGCATTTT. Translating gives CASRTGVWSNQPQHF.

CDR3 loop: CAISESRVTNYGYTF. CDR3 bases: TGTGCCATCAGTGAGTCGAGGGTTACTAACTATGGCTACACCTTC. The chain employs TRBV10-3 and TRBJ1-2; D is ambiguous. This CDR3 is 15 amino acids long. CDR1 and CDR2 from the germline V gene are ENHRY and SYGVKD. V lost 0 bases, J lost 0 bases, and 8 bases lay in between.

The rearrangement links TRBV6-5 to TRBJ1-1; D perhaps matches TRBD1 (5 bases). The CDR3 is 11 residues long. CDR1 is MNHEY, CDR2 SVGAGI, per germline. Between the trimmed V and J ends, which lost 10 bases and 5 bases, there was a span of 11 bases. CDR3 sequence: CATLRGTEAFF. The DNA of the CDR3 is TGTGCCACCCTGAGGGGAACTGAAGCTTTCTTT.

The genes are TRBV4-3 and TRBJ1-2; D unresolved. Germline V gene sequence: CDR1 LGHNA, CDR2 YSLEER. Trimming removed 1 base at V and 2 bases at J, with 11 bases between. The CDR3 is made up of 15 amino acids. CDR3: CASSQASTQNYGYTF. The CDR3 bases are TGCGCCAGCAGCCAAGCCTCCACGCAAAACTATGGCTACACCTTC.

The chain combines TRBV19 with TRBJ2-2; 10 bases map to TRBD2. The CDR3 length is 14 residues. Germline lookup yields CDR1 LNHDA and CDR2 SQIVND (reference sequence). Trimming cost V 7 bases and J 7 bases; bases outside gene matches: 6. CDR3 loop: CASINSGRRGELFF. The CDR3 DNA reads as TGTGCCAGTATCAATAGCGGGAGGCGCGGGGAGCTGTTTTTT.

CDR3 nucleotide sequence: TGTGCCAGCTCGCAATACCCTCTGGGGGTCTATGGCTACACCTTC. It codes for CASSQYPLGVYGYTF. V is TRBV18 and J is TRBJ1-2; D possibly corresponds to TRBD1 (5 bases). Trimming took off 6 bases at V and 4 bases at J, with 18 bases between the two ends. Germline assignment: CDR1 KGHSH and CDR2 LQKENI. CDR3 length equals 15 residues.

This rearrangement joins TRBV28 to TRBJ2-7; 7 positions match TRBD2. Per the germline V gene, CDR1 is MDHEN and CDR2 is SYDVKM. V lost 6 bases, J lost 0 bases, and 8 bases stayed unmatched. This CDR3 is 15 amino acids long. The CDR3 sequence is CASSPVAGVSYEQYF. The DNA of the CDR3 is TGTGCCAGCAGCCCAGTAGCGGGTGTCTCCTACGAGCAGTACTTC.

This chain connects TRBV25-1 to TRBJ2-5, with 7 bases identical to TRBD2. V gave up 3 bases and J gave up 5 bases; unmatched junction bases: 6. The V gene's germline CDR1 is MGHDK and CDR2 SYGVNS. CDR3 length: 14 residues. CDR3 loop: CASSDRGGKETQYF. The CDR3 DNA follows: TGTGCCAGCAGTGATCGGGGAGGGAAGGAGACCCAGTACTTC.